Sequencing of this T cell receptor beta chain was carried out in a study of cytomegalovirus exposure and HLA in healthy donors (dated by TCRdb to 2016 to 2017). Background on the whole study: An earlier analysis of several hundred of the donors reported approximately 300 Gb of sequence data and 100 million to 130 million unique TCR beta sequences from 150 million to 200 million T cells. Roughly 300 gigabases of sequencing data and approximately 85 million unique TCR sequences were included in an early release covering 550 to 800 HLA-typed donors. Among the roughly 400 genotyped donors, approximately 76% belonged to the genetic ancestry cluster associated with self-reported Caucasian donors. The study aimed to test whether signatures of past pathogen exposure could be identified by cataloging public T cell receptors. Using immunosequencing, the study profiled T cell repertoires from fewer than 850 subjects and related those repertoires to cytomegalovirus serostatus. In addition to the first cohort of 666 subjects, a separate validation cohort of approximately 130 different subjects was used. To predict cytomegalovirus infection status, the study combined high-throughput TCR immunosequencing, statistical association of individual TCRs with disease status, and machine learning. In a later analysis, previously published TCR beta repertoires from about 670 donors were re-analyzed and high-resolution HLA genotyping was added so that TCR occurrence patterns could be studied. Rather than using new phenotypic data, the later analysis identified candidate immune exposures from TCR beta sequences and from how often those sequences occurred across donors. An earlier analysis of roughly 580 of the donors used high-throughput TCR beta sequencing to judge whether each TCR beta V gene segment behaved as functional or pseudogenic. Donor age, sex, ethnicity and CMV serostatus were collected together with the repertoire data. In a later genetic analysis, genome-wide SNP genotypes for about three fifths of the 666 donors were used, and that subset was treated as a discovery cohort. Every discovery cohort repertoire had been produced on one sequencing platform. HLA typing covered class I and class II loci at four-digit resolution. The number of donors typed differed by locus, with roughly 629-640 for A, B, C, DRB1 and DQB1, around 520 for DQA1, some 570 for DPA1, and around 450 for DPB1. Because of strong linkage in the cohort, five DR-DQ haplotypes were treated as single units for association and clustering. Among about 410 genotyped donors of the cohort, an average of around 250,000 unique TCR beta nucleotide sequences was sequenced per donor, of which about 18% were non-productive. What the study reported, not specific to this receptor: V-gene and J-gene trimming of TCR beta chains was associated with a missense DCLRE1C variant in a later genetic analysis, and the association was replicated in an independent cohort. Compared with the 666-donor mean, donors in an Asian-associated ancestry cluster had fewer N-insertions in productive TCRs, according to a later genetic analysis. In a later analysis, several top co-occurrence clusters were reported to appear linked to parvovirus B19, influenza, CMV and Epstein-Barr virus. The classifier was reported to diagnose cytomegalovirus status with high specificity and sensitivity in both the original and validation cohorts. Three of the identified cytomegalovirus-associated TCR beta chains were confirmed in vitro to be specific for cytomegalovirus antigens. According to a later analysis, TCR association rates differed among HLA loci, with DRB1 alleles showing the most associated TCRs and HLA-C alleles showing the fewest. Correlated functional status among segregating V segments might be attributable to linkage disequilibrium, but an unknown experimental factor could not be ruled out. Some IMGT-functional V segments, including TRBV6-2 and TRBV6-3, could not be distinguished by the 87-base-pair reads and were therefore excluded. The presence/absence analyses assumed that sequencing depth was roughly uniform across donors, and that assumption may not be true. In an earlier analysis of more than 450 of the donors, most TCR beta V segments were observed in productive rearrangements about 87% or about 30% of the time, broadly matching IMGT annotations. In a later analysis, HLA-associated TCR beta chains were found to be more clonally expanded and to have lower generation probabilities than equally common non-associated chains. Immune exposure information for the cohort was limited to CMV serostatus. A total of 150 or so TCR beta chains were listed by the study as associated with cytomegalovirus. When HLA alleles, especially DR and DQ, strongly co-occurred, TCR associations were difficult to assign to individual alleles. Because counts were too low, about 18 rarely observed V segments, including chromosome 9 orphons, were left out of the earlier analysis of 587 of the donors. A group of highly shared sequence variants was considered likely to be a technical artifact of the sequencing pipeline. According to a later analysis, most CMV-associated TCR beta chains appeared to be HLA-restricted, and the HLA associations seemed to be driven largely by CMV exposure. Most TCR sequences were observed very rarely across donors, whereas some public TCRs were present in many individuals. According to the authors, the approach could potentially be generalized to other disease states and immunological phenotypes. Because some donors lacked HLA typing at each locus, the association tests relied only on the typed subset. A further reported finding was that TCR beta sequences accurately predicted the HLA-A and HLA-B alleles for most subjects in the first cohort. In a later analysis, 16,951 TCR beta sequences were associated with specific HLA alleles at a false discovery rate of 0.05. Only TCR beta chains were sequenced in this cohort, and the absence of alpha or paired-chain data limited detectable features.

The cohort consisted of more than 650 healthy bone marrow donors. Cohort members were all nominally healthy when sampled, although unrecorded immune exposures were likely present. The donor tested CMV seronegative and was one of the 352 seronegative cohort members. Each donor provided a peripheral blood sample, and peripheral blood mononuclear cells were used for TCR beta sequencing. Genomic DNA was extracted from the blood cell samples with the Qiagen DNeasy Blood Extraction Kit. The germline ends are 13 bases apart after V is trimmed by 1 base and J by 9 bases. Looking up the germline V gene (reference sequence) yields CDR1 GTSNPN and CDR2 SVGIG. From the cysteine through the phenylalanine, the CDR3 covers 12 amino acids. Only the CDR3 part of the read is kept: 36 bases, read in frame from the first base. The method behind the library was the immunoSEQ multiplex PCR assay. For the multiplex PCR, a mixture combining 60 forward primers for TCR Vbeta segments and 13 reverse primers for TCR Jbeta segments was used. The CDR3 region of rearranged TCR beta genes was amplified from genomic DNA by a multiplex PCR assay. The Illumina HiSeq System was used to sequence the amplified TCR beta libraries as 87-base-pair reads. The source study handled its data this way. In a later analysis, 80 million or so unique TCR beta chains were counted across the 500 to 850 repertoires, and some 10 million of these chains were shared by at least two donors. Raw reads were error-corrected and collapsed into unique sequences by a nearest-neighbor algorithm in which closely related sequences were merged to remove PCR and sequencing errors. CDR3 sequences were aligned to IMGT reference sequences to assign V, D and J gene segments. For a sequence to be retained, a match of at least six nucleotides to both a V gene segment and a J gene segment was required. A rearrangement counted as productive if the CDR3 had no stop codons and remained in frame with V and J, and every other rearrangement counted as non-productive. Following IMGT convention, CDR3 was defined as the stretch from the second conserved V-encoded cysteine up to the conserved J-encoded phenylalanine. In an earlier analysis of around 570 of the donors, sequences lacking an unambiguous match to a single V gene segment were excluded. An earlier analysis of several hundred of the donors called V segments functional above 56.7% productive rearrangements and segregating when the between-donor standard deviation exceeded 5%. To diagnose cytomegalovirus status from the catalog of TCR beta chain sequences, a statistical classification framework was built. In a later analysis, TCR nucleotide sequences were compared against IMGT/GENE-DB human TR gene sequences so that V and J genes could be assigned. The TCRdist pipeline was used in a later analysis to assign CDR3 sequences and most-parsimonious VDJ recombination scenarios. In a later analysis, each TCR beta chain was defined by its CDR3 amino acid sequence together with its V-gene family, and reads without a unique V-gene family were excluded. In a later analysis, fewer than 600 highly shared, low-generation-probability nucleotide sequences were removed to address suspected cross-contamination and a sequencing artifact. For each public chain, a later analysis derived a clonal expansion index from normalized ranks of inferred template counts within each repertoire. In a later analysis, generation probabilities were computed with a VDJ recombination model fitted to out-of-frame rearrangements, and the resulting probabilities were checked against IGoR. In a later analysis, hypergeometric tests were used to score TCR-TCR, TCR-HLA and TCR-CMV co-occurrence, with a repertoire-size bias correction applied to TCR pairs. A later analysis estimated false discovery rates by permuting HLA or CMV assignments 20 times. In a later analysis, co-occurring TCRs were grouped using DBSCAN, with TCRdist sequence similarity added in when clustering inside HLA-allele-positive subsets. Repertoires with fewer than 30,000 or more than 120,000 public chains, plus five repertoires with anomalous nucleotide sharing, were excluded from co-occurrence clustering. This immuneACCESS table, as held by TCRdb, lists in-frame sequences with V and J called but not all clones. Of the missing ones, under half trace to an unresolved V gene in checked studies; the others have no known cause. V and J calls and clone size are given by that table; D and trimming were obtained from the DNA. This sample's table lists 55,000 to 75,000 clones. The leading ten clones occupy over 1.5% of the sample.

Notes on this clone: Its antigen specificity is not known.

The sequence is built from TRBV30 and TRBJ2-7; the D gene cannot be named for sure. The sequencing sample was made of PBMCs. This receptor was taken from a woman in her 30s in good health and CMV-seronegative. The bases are TGTGCCTGGAGTGCACCCCCCACGGGGCAGTACTTC. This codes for CAWSAPPTGQYF.